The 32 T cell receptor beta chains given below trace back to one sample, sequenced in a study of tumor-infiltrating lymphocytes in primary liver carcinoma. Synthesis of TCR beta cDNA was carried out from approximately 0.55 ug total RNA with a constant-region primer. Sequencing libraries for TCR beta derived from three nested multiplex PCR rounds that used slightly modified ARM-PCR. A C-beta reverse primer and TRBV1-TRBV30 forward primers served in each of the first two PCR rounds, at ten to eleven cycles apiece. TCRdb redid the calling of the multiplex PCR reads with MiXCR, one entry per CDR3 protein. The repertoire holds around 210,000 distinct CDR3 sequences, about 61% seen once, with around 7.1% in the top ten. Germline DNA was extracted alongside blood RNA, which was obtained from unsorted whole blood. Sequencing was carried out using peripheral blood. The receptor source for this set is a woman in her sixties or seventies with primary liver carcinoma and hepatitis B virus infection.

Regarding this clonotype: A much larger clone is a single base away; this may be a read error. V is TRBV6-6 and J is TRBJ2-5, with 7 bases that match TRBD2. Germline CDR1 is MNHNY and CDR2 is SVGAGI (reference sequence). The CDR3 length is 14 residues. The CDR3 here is CTSSGRAGKETQYF. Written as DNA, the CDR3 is TGTACCAGCAGCGGTAGAGCGGGAAAAGAGACCCAGTACTTC.

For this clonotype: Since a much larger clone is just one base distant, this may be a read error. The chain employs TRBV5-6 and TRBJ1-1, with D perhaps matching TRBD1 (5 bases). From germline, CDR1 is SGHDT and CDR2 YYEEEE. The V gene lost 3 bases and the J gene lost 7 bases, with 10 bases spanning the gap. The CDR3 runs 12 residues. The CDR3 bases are TGTGCCAGCAGCTGGACAAGCATTGAAGCTTTCTTT. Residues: CASSWTSIEAFF.

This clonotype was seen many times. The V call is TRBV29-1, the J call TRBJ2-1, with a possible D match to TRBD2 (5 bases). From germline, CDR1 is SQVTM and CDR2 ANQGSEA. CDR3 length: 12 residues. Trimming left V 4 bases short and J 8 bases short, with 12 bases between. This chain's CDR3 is CSVAPRTDEQFF. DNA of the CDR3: TGCAGCGTTGCCCCCCGGACTGATGAGCAGTTCTTC.

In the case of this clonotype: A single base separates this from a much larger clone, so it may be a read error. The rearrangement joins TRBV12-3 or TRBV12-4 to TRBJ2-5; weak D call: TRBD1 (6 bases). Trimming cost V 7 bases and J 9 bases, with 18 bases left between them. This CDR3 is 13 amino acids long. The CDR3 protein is CASTRVQGYSQYF. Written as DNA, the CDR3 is TGTGCCAGCACCCGGGTACAGGGATACTCCCAGTACTTC.

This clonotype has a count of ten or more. CDR3 nucleotides: TGCGCCAGCCATAACGGGGGACTAGCTACGTCCGGGGAGCTGTTTTTT. Its translation: CASHNGGLATSGELFF. The gene calls are TRBV4-1 and TRBJ2-2; 9 bases line up with TRBD2. Germline V gene lookup returns CDR1 MGHRA and CDR2 YSYEKL. V was clipped by 8 bases and J by 6 bases; unmatched bases: 13. The CDR3 extends over 16 amino acids.

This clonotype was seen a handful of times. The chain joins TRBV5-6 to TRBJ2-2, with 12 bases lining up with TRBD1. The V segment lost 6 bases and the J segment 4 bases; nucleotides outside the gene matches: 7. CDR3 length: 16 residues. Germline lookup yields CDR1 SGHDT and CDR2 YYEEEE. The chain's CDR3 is CASTGTGGAGTGELFF. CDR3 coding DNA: TGTGCCAGCACCGGGACAGGGGGCGCTGGCACCGGGGAGCTGTTTTTT.

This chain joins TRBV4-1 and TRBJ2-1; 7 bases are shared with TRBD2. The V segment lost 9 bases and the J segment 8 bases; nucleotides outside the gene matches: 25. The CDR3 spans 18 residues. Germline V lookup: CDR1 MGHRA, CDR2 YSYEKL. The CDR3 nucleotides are TGCGCCAGTGGCGAAGGGGACGGAGCGGGAATGGTCTTAGATGAGCAGTTCTTC. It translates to CASGEGDGAGMVLDEQFF.

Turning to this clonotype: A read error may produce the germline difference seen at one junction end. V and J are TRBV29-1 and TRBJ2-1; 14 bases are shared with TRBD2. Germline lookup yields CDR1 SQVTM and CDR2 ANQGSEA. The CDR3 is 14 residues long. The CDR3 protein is CSAVGTSGRNEQSF. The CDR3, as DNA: TGCAGCGCCGTCGGGACTAGCGGGAGAAATGAGCAGTCCTTC.

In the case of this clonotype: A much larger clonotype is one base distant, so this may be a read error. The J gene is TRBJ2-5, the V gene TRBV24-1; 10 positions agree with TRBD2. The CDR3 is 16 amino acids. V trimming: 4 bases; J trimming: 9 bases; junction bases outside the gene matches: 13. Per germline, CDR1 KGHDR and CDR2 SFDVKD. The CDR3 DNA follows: TGTGCCACCAGTGACTCCTCCGGGACTAGCGTGATGTCCCAGTACTTC. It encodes CATSDSSGTSVMSQYF.

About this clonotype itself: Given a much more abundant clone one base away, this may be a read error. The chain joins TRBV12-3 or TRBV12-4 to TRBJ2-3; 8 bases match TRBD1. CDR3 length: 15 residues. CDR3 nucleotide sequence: TGTACCAGCAGCCTAGGGACAGGCGGTGTAGATACGCAGTATTTT. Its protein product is CTSSLGTGGVDTQYF.

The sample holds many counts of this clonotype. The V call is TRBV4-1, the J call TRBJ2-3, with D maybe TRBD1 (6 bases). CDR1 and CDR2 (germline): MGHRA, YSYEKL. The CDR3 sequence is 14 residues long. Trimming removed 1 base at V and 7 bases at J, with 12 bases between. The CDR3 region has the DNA TGCGCCAGCAGCCAAGGGGGTACAGGGAATACGCAGTATTTT. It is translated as CASSQGGTGNTQYF.

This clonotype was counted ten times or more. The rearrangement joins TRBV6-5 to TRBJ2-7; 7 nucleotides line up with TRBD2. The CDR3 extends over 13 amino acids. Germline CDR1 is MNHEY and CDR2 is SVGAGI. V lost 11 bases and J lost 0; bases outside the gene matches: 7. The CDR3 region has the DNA TGTGCCTCCCAGGGCGGGAGCTCCTACGAGCAGTACTTC. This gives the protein CASQGGSSYEQYF.

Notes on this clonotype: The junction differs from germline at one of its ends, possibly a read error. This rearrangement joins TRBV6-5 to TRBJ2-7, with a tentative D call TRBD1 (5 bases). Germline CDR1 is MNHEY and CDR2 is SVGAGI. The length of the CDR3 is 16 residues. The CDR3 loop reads CASSYSMETDSYEQYF. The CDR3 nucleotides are TGTGCCAGCAGTTACTCGATGGAGACAGATTCCTACGAGCAATACTTC.

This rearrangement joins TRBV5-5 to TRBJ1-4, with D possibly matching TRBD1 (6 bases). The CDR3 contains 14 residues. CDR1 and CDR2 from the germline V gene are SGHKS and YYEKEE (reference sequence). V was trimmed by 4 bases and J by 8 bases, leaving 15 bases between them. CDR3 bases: TGTGCCAGCAGCCCTGGACAGCTAGGCGAAAAACTGTTTTTT. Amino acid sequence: CASSPGQLGEKLFF.

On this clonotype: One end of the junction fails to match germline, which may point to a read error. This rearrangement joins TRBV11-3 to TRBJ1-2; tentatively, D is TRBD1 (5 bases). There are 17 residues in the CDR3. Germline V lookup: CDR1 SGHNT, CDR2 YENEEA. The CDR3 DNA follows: TGTGCCAGCAGCCCACTAACGGGACCGAGAACGAACTATGACTACACTTTC. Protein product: CASSPLTGPRTNYDYTF.

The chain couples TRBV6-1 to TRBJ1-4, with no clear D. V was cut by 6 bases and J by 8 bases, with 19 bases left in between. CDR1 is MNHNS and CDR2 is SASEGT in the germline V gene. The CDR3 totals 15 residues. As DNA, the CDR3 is TGTGCCAGCAGGAATACCAGGCTCCGTGTGGAAAAACTGTTTTTT. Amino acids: CASRNTRLRVEKLFF.

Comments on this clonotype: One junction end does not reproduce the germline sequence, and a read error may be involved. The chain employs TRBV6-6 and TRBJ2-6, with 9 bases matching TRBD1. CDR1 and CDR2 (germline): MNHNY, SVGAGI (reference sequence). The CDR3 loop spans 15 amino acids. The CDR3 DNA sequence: TGTGCCAGCAGCCTACAGGGGGCTGGGGTCAACGTCCTGACTTTC. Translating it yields CASSLQGAGVNVLTF.

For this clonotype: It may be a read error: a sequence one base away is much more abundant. The chain's CDR3 is CASNLTPGLRETSYKQYF. Here the CDR3 DNA reads TGTGCCAGCAACTTAACACCGGGCTTGCGGGAAACCTCCTACAAGCAGTACTTC. The chain has TRBV12-3 or TRBV12-4 and TRBJ2-7, with D tentatively TRBD2 (6 bases). This CDR3 region has 18 residues.

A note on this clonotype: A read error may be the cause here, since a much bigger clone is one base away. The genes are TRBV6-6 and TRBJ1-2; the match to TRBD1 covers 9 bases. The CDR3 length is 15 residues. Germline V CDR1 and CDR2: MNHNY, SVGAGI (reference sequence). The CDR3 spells CASNYGTGLRSGYTF. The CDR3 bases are TGTGCCAGCAATTACGGGACAGGGTTGAGGAGTGGCTACACCTTC.

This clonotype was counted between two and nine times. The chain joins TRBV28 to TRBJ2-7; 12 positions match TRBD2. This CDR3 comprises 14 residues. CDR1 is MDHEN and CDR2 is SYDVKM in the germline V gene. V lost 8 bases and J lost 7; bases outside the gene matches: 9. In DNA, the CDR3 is TGTGCCAGCTCAGGACTAGCGGGATCGGGAGAGCAGTACTTC. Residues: CASSGLAGSGEQYF. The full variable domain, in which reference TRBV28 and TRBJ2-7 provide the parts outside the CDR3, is DVKVTQSSRYLVKRTGEKVFLECVQDMDHENMFWYRQDPGLGLRLIYFSYDVKMKEKGDIPEGYSVSREKKERFSLILESASTNQTSMYLCASSGLAGSGEQYFGPGTRLTVT.

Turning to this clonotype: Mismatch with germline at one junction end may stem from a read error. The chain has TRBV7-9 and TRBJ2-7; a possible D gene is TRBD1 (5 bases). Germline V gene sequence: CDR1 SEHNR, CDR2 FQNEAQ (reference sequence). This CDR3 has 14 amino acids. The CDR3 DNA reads TGTGCCGGCAGCTACCCAGGACATTCCTACGAGCAGTACTTC. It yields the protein CAGSYPGHSYEQYF.

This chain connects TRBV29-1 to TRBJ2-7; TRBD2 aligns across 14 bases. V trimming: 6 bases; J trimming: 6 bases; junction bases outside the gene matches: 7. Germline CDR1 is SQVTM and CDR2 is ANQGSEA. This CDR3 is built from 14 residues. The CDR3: CSVGLAGGASEQYF. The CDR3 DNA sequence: TGCAGCGTAGGACTAGCGGGAGGCGCGAGCGAGCAGTACTTC.

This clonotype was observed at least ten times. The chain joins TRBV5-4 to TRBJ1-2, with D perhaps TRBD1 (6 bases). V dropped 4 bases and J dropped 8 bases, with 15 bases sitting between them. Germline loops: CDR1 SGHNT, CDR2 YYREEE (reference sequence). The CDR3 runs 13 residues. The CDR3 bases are TGTGCCAGCAGCCAACAGGGTCTCCGGGGCTACACCTTC. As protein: CASSQQGLRGYTF. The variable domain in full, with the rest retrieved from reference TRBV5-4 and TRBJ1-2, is ETGVTQSPTHLIKTRGQQVTLRCSSQSGHNTVSWYQQALGQGPQFIFQYYREEENGRGNFPPRFSGLQFPNYSSELNVNALELDDSALYLCASSQQGLRGYTFGSGTRLTVV.

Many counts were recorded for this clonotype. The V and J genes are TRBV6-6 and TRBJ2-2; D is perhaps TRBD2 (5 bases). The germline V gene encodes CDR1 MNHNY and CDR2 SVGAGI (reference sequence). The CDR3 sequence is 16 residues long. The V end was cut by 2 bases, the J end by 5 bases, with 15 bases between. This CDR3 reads CASSYTEPAGTGELFF. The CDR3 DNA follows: TGTGCCAGCAGTTACACGGAACCGGCGGGTACCGGGGAGCTGTTTTTT.

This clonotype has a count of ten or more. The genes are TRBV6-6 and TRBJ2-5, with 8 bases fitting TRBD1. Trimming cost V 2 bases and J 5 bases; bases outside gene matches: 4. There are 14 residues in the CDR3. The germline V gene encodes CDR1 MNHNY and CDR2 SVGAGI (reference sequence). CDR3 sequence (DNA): TGTGCCAGCAGTTACGGGACAGGATTGGAGACCCAGTACTTC. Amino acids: CASSYGTGLETQYF.

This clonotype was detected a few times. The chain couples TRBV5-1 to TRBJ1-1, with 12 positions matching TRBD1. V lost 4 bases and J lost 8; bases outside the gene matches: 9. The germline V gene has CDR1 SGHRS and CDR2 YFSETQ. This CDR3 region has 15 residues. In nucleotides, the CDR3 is TGCGCCAGCAGCAAGGGGACAGGGGGCATCAACGAAGCTTTCTTT. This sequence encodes CASSKGTGGINEAFF.

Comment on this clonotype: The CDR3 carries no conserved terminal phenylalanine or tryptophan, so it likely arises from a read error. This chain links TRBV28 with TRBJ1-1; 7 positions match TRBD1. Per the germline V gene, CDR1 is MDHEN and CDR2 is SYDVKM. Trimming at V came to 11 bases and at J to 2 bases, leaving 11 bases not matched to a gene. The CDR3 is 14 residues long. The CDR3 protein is CAAQGGGINTEAFY. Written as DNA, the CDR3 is TGTGCCGCCCAGGGGGGTGGAATTAACACTGAAGCTTTCTAT.

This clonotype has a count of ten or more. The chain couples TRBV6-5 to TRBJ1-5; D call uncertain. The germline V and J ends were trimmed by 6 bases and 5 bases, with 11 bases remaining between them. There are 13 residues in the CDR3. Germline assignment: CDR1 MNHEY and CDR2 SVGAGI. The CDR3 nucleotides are TGTGCCAGCAGAACTGGCCCTGATCAGCCCCAGCATTTT. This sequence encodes CASRTGPDQPQHF.

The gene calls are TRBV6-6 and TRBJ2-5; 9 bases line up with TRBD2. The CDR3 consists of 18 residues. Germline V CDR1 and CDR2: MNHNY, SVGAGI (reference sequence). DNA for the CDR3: TGTACCAACAGTTACGGCGGTTCTAGCGGGGTCAGGGTTAAGACCCAGTACTTC. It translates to CTNSYGGSSGVRVKTQYF.

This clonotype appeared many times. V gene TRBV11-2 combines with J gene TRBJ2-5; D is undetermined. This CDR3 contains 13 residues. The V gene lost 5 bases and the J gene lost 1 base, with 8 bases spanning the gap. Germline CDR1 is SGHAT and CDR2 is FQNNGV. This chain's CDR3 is CASSPLPQETQYF. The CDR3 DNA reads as TGTGCCAGCAGCCCGCTCCCCCAAGAGACCCAGTACTTC.

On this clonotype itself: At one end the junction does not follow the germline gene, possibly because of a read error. The CDR3 here is CPSSPVRGLGDTQYF. CDR3 nucleotide sequence: TGTCCCAGTAGCCCAGTCCGGGGGCTTGGAGATACGCAGTATTTT. The chain carries TRBV11-2 and TRBJ2-3; D might be TRBD1 or TRBD2, each matching 6 bases. The CDR3 contains 15 residues. The germline gives CDR1 SGHAT, CDR2 FQNNGV.

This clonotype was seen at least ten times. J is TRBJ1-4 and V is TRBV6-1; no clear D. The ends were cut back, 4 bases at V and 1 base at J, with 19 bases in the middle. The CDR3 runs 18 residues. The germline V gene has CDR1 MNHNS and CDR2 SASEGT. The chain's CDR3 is CASSASGRTLVTNEKLFF. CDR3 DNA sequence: TGTGCCAGCAGTGCTTCCGGGAGGACCCTCGTAACTAATGAAAAACTGTTTTTT.